This section outlines one TCR beta chain sequence together with its context. What it recognizes is unknown. With iRepertoire HTBI primers and Arm-PCR of CDR3 regions, TCR beta libraries were built. TCRdb reanalysed the multiplex PCR reads using MiXCR and keeps one entry per CDR3 protein. The repertoire includes 390,000 or so distinct CDR3 sequences, about 23% of them detected once, and approximately 30% sits in the top ten. The record originates from a study of regulatory T cells in long-lasting Graves disease. Background on the study: Disease was considered persistent Graves' disease after over 5 years of antithyroid drugs (with positive TSH receptor antibodies). Notes on the study in general: Newly diagnosed patients shared 850 to 1,000 public clonotypes; persistent patients shared under 3,000.

From germline, CDR1 is MNHNS and CDR2 SASEGT. The CDR3 runs to 13 residues. Trimming stripped 7 bases from V and 2 bases from J, with 10 bases between. Sample time point: persistent/refractory GD, antithyroid drugs over 5 years with positive TRAb. Generation of the TCR library employed RNA extracted from PBMCs. The specimen comprised peripheral blood mononuclear cells (PBMCs), sampled when the disease was refractory, from a patient treated with antithyroid drugs. The chain employs TRBV6-1 and TRBJ2-3; D is perhaps TRBD2 (6 bases). The receptor was isolated from a woman aged 40 to 50 with Graves disease. CDR3 in amino acids: CASMRRDTDTQYF. CDR3 DNA sequence: TGTGCCAGCATGCGGAGGGACACAGATACGCAGTATTTT.